The clone carrying this T cell receptor (beta chain) was counted many times. What it binds is not known. Those patients with uncontrolled infection, other autoimmune disease, pregnancy or lactation were excluded. Sampled blood dates from first hyperthyroidism diagnosis, and it precedes any ophthalmopathy symptoms. V lost 4 bases to trimming and J lost 0 bases, with 13 bases between them. CDR1 MNHEY and CDR2 SVGEGT come from the germline V gene. The CDR3 is 16 residues long. These data come from a study of T cells in Graves' hyperthyroidism and ophthalmopathy. Study-level findings and limits: Blood also carried most thyroid clonotypes expanded above 0.001. Ophthalmopathy got predicted by the model a median 6.5 months before its onset.

TCR beta CDR3 regions were amplified from RNA. Using the HTBI primer set, a first-round RT-PCR was run on the TCR CDR3. MiXCR, applied by TCRdb to the multiplex PCR reads, yields one record per CDR3 protein. The sample shows over 700,000 distinct CDR3 sequences, 18% of them seen only once. Material: blood. The source is a woman in her forties or fifties with Graves' hyperthyroidism that later progressed to Graves' ophthalmopathy. V usage is TRBV6-2 or TRBV6-3 and J usage is TRBJ1-5; D ambiguous. In nucleotides, the CDR3 is TGTGCCAGCAGTTTTCCCGGACGGCGTAGCAATCAGCCCCAGCATTTT. This translates into CASSFPGRRSNQPQHF.